This record covers a single TCR beta chain. TCRdb recomputed calls from the RACE reads with MiXCR, one row per CDR3 protein. The sample has some 300,000 distinct CDR3 sequences, 5.5% seen once. The sample originates from a study of human T cells and chemical hapten exposure. Study in general: Mostly female, the patients presented with alopecia areata, totalis or universalis.

The time point was: pre-sensitization, week 0. Treatment meaning: therapeutic diphenylcyclopropenone sensitization with weekly scalp DPC. The sample consisted of whole blood, taken in connection with sensitization to the hapten diphenylcyclopropenone (DPC). This TCR was recovered from a woman between 18 and 30 years old with alopecia areata. Some clones in this sample may be carry-over from other donors' samples.

CDR3 residues: CASSGPEAISPLHF. CDR3 coding DNA: TGTGCCAGCAGTGGTCCGGAGGCGATTTCACCCCTCCACTTT. V is TRBV2 and J is TRBJ1-6; D unresolved. The CDR3 is 14 residues long. Germline V gene lookup returns CDR1 SNHLY and CDR2 FYNNEI. V was trimmed by 4 bases and J by 9 bases, leaving 13 bases between them.